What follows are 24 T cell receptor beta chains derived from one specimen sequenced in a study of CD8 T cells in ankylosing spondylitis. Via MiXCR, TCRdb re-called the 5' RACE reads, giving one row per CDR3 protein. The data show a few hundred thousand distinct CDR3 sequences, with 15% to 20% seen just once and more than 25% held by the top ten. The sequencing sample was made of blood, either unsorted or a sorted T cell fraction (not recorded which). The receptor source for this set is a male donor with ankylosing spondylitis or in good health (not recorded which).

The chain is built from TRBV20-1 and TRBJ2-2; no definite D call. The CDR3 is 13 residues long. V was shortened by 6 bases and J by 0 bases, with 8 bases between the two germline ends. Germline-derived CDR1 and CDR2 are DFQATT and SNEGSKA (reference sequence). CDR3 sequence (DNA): TGCAGTGCCACCCGCCCGAACACCGGGGAGCTGTTTTTT. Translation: CSATRPNTGELFF.

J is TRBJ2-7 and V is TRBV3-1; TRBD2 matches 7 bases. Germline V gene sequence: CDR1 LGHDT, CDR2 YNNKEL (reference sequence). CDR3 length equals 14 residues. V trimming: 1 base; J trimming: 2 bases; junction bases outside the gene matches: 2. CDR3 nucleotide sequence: TGTGCCAGCAGCCAAGTAAGCGGGACCTACGAGCAGTACTTC. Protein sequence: CASSQVSGTYEQYF.

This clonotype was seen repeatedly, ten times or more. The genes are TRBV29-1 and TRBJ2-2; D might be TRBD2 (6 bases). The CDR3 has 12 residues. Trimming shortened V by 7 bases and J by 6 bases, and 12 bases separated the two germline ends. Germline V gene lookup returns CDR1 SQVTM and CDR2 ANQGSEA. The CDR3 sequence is CSARTGAGELFF. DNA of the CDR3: TGCAGCGCAAGAACGGGAGCCGGGGAGCTGTTTTTT.

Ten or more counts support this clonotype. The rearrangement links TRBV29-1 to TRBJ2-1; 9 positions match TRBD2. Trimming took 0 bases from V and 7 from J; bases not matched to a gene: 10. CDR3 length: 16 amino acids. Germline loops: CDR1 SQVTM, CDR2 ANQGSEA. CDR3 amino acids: CSVEDAEAGGVNEQFF. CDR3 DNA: TGCAGCGTTGAAGATGCAGAAGCGGGAGGAGTTAATGAGCAGTTCTTC.

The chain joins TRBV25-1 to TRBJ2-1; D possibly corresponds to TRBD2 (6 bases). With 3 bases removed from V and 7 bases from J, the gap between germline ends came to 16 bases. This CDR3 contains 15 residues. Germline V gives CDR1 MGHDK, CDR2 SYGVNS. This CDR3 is CASSERREPENEQFF. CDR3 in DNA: TGTGCCAGCAGTGAGCGACGGGAGCCGGAAAATGAGCAGTTCTTC. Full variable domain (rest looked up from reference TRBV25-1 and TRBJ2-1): EADIYQTPRYLVIGTGKKITLECSQTMGHDKMYWYQQDPGMELHLIHYSYGVNSTEKGDLSSESTVSRIRTEHFPLTLESARPSHTSQYLCASSERREPENEQFFGPGTRLTVL.

The CDR3 spells CASSSSWAGQGTYEQYF. The CDR3 nucleotides are TGTGCCAGCAGTTCCTCGTGGGCGGGACAGGGGACCTACGAGCAGTACTTC. This chain uses TRBV27 with TRBJ2-7; TRBD1 agrees at 10 bases. The CDR3 covers 17 residues. CDR1 is MNHEY and CDR2 is SMNVEV in the germline V gene (reference sequence). V trimming: 4 bases; J trimming: 2 bases; junction bases outside the gene matches: 11.

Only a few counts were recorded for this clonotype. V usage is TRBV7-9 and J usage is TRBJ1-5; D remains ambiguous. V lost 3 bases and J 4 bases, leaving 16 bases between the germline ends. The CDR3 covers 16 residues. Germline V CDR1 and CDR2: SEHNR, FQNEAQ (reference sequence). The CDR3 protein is CASSLDAGLGNQPQHF. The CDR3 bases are TGTGCCAGCAGCTTGGACGCCGGGCTGGGGAATCAGCCCCAGCATTTT.

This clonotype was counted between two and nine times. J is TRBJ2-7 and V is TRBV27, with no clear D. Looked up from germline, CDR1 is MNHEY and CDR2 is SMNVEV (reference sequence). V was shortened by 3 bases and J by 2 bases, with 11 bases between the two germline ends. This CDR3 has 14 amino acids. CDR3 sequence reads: CASSLHGITYEQYF. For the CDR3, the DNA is TGTGCCAGCAGTTTGCACGGAATAACCTACGAGCAGTACTTC.

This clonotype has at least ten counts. CDR3 DNA sequence: TGTGCCAGCAGTGATAGAAGCGGCCCAAGCACAGATACGCAGTATTTT. As protein: CASSDRSGPSTDTQYF. The rearrangement joins TRBV2 to TRBJ2-3, with D possibly TRBD2 on 5 matching bases. This CDR3 is 16 amino acids long. Looked up from germline, CDR1 is SNHLY and CDR2 is FYNNEI. V was cut by 3 bases and J by 0 bases, with 13 bases left in between.

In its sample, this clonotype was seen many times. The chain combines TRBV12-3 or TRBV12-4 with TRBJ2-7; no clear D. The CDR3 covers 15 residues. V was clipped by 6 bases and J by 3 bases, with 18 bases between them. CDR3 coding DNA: TGTGCCAGCAGCGCCGGGTCCCTGTTACGCTACGAGCAGTACTTC. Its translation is CASSAGSLLRYEQYF.

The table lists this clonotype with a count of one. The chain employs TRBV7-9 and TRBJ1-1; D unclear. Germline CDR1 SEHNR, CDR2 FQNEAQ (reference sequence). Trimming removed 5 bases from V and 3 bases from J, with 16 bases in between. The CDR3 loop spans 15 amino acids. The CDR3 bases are TGTGCCAGCAGCCAAGTGGTAGGGAGGGACACTGAAGCTTTCTTT. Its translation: CASSQVVGRDTEAFF. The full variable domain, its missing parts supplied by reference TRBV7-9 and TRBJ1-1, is DTGVSQNPRHKITKRGQNVTFRCDPISEHNRLYWYRQTLGQGPEFLTYFQNEAQLEKSRLLSDRFSAERPKGSFSTLEIQRTEQGDSAMYLCASSQVVGRDTEAFFGQGTRLTVV.

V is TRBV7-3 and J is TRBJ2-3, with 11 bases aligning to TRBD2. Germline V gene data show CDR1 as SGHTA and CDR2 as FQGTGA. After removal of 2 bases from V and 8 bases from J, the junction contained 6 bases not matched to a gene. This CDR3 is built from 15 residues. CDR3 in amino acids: CASSLVAGGPGTQYF. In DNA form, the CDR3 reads TGTGCCAGCAGCTTAGTAGCGGGAGGGCCGGGTACGCAGTATTTT.

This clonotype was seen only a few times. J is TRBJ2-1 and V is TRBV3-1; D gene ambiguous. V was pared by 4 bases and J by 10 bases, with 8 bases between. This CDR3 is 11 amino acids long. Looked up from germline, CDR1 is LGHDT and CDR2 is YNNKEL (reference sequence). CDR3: CASSLLLEQFF. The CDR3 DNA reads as TGTGCCAGCAGCCTATTGTTGGAGCAGTTCTTC.

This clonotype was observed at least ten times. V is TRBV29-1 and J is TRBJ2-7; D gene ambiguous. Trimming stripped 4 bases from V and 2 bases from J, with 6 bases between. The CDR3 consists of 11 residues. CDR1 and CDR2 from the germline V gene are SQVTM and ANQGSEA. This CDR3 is CSVGGPYEQYF. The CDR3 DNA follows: TGCAGCGTTGGGGGTCCCTACGAGCAGTACTTC.

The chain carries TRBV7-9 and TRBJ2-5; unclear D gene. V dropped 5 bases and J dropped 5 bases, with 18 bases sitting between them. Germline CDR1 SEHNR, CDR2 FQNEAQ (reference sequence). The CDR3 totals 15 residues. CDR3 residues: CASSRTHSVGETQYF. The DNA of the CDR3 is TGTGCCAGCAGCCGTACCCATTCTGTAGGCGAGACCCAGTACTTC.

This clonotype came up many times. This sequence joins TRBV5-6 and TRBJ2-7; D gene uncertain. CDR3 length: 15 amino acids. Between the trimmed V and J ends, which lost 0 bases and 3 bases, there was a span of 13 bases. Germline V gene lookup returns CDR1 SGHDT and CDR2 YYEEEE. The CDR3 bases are TGTGCCAGCAGCTTGGGTGAGGCATTTATCTACGAGCAGTACTTC. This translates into CASSLGEAFIYEQYF.

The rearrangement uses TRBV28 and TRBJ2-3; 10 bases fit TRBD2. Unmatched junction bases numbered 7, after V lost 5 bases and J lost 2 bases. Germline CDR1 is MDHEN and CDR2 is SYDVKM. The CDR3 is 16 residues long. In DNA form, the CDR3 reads TGTGCCAGCAGTACCTGGACTAGCGGTAACACAGATACGCAGTATTTT. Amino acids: CASSTWTSGNTDTQYF. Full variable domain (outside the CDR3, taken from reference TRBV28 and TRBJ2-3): DVKVTQSSRYLVKRTGEKVFLECVQDMDHENMFWYRQDPGLGLRLIYFSYDVKMKEKGDIPEGYSVSREKKERFSLILESASTNQTSMYLCASSTWTSGNTDTQYFGPGTRLTVL.

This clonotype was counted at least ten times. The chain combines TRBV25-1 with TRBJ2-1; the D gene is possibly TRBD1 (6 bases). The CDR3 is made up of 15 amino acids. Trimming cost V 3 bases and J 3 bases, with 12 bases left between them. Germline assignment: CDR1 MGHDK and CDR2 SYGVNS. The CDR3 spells CASSDSTGYYNEQFF. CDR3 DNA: TGTGCCAGCAGTGATTCGACAGGCTACTACAATGAGCAGTTCTTC. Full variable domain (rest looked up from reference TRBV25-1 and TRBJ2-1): EADIYQTPRYLVIGTGKKITLECSQTMGHDKMYWYQQDPGMELHLIHYSYGVNSTEKGDLSSESTVSRIRTEHFPLTLESARPSHTSQYLCASSDSTGYYNEQFFGPGTRLTVL.

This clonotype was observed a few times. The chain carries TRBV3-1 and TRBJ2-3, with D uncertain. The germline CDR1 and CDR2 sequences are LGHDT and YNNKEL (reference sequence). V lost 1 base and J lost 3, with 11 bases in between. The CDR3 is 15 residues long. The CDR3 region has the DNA TGTGCCAGCAGCCAAGGGTTTGGAGAAACAGATACGCAGTATTTT. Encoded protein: CASSQGFGETDTQYF.

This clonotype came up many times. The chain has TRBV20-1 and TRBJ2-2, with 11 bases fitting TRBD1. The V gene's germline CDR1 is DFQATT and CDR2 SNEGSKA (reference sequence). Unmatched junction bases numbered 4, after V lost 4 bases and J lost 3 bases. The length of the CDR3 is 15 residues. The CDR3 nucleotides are TGCAGTGCTACAGCGGGACAGGGGGACACCGGGGAGCTGTTTTTT. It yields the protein CSATAGQGDTGELFF.

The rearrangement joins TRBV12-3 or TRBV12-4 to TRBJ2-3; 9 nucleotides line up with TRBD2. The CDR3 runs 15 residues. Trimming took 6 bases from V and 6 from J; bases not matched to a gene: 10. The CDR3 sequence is CASREAGLAPDTQYF. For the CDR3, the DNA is TGTGCCAGCAGGGAGGCGGGACTAGCTCCCGATACGCAGTATTTT.

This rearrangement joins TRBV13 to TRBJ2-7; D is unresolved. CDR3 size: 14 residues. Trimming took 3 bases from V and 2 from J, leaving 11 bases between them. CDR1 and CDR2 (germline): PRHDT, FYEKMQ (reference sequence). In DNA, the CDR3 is TGTGCCAGCAGCTTTCGTCAAGAGCCCTACGAGCAGTACTTC. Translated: CASSFRQEPYEQYF. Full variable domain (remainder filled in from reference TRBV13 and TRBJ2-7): AAGVIQSPRHLIKEKRETATLKCYPIPRHDTVYWYQQGPGQDPQFLISFYEKMQSDKGSIPDRFSAQQFSDYHSELNMSSLELGDSALYFCASSFRQEPYEQYFGPGTRLTVT.

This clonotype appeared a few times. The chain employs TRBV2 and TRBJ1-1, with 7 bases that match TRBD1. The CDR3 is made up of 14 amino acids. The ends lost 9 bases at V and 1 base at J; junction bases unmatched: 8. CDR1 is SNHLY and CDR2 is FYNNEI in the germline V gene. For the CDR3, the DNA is TGTGCCAGAAGTCAGGGGGTTGCGAACACTGAAGCTTTCTTT. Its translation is CARSQGVANTEAFF.

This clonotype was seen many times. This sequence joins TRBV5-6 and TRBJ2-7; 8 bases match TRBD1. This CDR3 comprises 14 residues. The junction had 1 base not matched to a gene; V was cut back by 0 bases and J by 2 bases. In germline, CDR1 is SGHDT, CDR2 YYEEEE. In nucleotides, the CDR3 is TGTGCCAGCAGCTTGGGGACAGGGACCTACGAGCAGTACTTC. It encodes CASSLGTGTYEQYF. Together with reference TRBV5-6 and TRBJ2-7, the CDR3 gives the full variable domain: DAGVTQSPTHLIKTRGQQVTLRCSPKSGHDTVSWYQQALGQGPQFIFQYYEEEERQRGNFPDRFSGHQFPNYSSELNVNALLLGDSALYLCASSLGTGTYEQYFGPGTRLTVT.